Included here is one T cell receptor beta chain sequence, with context. The same CDR3 can be traced to other DNA sequences in this sample. The entry originates in a study of blood T cell repertoires in COVID-19. Study-level information: In each case, the material was cDNA or gDNA derived from T cells, B-cell-depleted T cells, or PBMCs.

This table comes from immunoSEQ multiplex PCR, and its TCRdb copy is limited to in-frame clones, with some not included. The table includes 400,000 to 500,000 clones, 88% detected once. The CDR3 length is 13 residues. Trimming removed 2 bases at V and 5 bases at J, with 9 bases between. Sequencing used PBMCs or T cells enriched from blood (not recorded which). The source is a woman in her 40s who had recovered from COVID-19. The chain is built from TRBV12-3 or TRBV12-4 and TRBJ1-1; D is unclear. Here the CDR3 reads CASSLKGGTEAFF. The CDR3 nucleotides read TGTGCCAGCAGTTTAAAGGGAGGGACTGAAGCTTTCTTT.